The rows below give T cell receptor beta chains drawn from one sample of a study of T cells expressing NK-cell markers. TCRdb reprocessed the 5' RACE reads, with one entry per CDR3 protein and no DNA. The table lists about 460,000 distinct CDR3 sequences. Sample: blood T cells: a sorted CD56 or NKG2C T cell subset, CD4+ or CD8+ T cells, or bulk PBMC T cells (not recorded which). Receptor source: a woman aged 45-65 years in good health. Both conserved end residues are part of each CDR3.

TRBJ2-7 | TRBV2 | CASSKEQGDYEQYF
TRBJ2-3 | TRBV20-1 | CSARDLGRESVDTQYF
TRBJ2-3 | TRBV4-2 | CASSQDSGLAGGPTDTQYF
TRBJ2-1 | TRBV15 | CATSSLAADGYEQFF
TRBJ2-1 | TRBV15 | CATSRRDGMQFF
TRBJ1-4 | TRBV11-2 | CASSLDFYRANEKLFF
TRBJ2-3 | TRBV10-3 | CAIGTGVSGDTDTQYF
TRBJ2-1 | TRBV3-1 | CASSQTRPPSYNEQFF
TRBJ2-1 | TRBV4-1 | CASSQDSGAEQFF
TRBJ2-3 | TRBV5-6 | CASSLRRLYTDTQYF
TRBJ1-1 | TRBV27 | CASTLGQGGTEAFF
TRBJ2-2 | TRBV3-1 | CASSLGTLTGELFF
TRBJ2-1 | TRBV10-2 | CASRGAEGVRSYNEQFF
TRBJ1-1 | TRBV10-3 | CAISVGTGDTEAFF
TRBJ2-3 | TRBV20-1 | CSASTADDSTDTQYF
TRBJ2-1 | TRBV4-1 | CASSHRAGEVYNEQFF
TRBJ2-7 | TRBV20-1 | CSALGRLASYEQYF
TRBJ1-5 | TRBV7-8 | CASSLAGGNHQPQHF
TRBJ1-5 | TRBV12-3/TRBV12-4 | CASSPPGTNQPQHF
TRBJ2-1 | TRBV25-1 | CAGRGNNEQFF
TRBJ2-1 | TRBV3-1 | CASSPTGLGLAGAVEQFF
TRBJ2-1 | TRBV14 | CASSETRGLAGPEQFF
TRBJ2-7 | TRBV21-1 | CASSKVELRQGESEQYF
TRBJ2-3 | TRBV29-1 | CSAGAGETDTQYF
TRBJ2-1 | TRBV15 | CATVPDYFDEQFF
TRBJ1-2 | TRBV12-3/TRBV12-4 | CASSFSQVYGYTF
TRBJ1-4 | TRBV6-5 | CASSYDPTENEKLFF
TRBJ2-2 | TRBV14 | CASRVSGAGELFF
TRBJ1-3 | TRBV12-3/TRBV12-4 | CASAQQGAMGNTIYF
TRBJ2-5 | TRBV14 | CASSQLEETQYF
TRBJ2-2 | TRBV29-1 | CSVGPSRTNTGELFF
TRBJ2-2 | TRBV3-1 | CASSQGPRGLALGTGELFF